This T cell receptor beta chain is from a study of Ad26.COV2.S vaccination and SARS-CoV-2 variants. The CDR3 is made up of 14 amino acids. Deletions cut 2 bases from V and 2 bases from J, with 9 bases between. Germline V gene sequence: CDR1 KGHDR, CDR2 SFDVKD. This clone occurred a few times. The same CDR3 also results from other DNA sequences found in this sample. Measured with immunoSEQ multiplex PCR; TCRdb has only the in-frame clones, and not every one. The table shows 380,000 or so clones, with approximately 90% occurring only once. Noted treatment: 15 to 20 received Ad26.COV2.S at low or high dose, single or two shots; about 5 received placebo; per-sample allocation not given. It was on day 63 after the first vaccine or placebo injection that samples were taken.

The rearrangement links TRBV24-1 to TRBJ2-7, with D possibly being TRBD2 (5 bases). The sequence was collected from a person aged 18 to 65 who received the Ad26.COV2.S COVID-19 vaccine or a placebo. The source was peripheral blood, collected in a trial of Ad26.COV2.S vaccine versus placebo. The CDR3 is CATSDSRAPYEQYF. DNA of the CDR3: TGTGCCACCAGTGATTCGAGGGCCCCCTACGAGCAGTACTTC.